Below, 29 T cell receptor beta chains from the same sample are listed, as sequenced in a study of blood T cells in healthy people across ages (dated by TCRdb to 2015 to 2017). The library was built by means of 5' RACE. The instrument given in TCRdb is Illumina HiSeq 2500. A second PCR of roughly 6 to 11 cycles was run with a J-beta primer mix and a sample-barcoded 5' primer. Starting from the raw public reads, TCRdb applied fastp trimming at Q25, assembled clones with MiXCR and retained in-frame beta chains. Rows matching on CDR3 protein sequence are summarized as one entry with the most common DNA and genes. This sample lists some 880,000 distinct CDR3 sequences; about 36% were detected once. The ten largest account for roughly 13% of the sample. The specimen was blood. These receptors were taken from a man between 18 and 35 years old in good health.

The rearrangement links TRBV5-1 to TRBJ2-1; D may be TRBD1 (5 bases). V was trimmed by 0 bases and J by 4 bases, leaving 11 bases between them. Germline V CDR1 and CDR2: SGHRS, YFSETQ. The CDR3 is 15 residues long. CDR3 in amino acids: CASSLVGQSYNEQFF. CDR3 nucleotides: TGCGCCAGCAGCTTGGTAGGACAAAGTTACAATGAGCAGTTCTTC.

This clonotype was recorded only once. This chain's CDR3 is CSAPRDFLSEQFF. The CDR3 region has the DNA TGCAGTGCCCCCCGGGACTTCCTTTCTGAGCAGTTCTTC. The J gene is TRBJ2-1, the V gene TRBV20-1, with D perhaps TRBD2 (6 bases). Trimming took off 6 bases at V and 9 bases at J, with 18 bases between the two ends. The CDR3 consists of 13 residues. Germline V gene sequence: CDR1 DFQATT, CDR2 SNEGSKA (reference sequence).

The sample holds a few counts of this clonotype. The chain couples TRBV28 to TRBJ2-4, with TRBD1 as a possible D gene (5 bases). This CDR3 has 14 amino acids. V shed 3 bases and J shed 2 bases, with 8 bases lying between them. Germline V lookup: CDR1 MDHEN, CDR2 SYDVKM. The CDR3 region is CASSLMDTKNIQYF. DNA for the CDR3: TGTGCCAGCAGTTTGATGGACACCAAAAACATTCAGTACTTC.

The CDR3 coding sequence is TGTGCCAGCTGTACGACTCAGGGGAAGGCCACTCTAGACAATGAGCAGTACTTC. The encoded protein is CASCTTQGKATLDNEQYF. The chain has TRBV6-1 and TRBJ2-7; TRBD1 is a possible D gene (6 bases). Germline CDR1 reads MNHNS; CDR2 reads SASEGT. The CDR3 consists of 18 residues. V lost 8 bases and J 7 bases, leaving 33 bases between the germline ends.

The chain employs TRBV19 and TRBJ1-2, with unresolved D. The CDR3 loop spans 15 amino acids. The germline V gene has CDR1 LNHDA and CDR2 SQIVND (reference sequence). The V and J ends lost 5 bases and 6 bases respectively, with 19 bases between them. The CDR3 here is CASSAQGTTADGYTF. For the CDR3, the DNA is TGTGCCAGTAGTGCACAAGGAACAACAGCTGATGGCTACACCTTC. The full variable domain, rest sourced from reference TRBV19 and TRBJ1-2, is DGGITQSPKYLFRKEGQNVTLSCEQNLNHDAMYWYRQDPGQGLRLIYYSQIVNDFQKGDIAEGYSVSREKKESFPLTVTSAQKNPTAFYLCASSAQGTTADGYTFGSGTRLTVV.

This clonotype was counted between two and nine times. This chain joins TRBV7-2 and TRBJ2-3; tentatively, D is TRBD1 (6 bases). Looked up from germline, CDR1 is SGHTA and CDR2 is FQGNSA. Between the trimmed V and J ends, which lost 4 bases and 1 base, there was a span of 12 bases. This CDR3 has 15 residues. In DNA, the CDR3 is TGTGCCAGCAGCTCCTGGGGGCGGGGCACAGATACGCAGTATTTT. It encodes CASSSWGRGTDTQYF. The full variable domain, its missing parts supplied by reference TRBV7-2 and TRBJ2-3, is GAGVSQSPSNKVTEKGKDVELRCDPISGHTALYWYRQSLGQGLEFLIYFQGNSAPDKSGLPSDRFSAERTGGSVSTLTIQRTQQEDSAVYLCASSSWGRGTDTQYFGPGTRLTVL.

This clonotype has a handful of counts. The chain joins TRBV6-5 to TRBJ2-4; D may be TRBD2 (6 bases). CDR3 size: 15 residues. CDR1 and CDR2 from the germline V gene are MNHEY and SVGAGI. V was trimmed by 2 bases and J by 3 bases, leaving 11 bases between them. The CDR3 coding sequence is TGTGCCAGCAGTTACCCCCAGGGAGGCAAAAACATTCAGTACTTC. It encodes CASSYPQGGKNIQYF.

The chain is built from TRBV5-1 and TRBJ2-2; the match to TRBD1 covers 9 bases. CDR3 length: 15 amino acids. The germline V gene has CDR1 SGHRS and CDR2 YFSETQ. V was pared by 0 bases and J by 4 bases, with 1 base of the junction left unmatched. The CDR3 spells CASSLGTGATGELFF. The CDR3 DNA reads TGCGCCAGCAGCTTGGGGACAGGGGCCACCGGGGAGCTGTTTTTT.

This rearrangement joins TRBV5-1 to TRBJ2-1, with 7 bases matching TRBD1. Germline values: CDR1 SGHRS, CDR2 YFSETQ. CDR3 size: 14 residues. Germline trimming cut 7 bases from V and 14 bases from J; bases unmatched to any gene: 18. The CDR3 sequence: CASSLGQAEKREFF. As DNA, the CDR3 is TGCGCCAGCTCTCTCGGACAGGCCGAGAAGAGGGAGTTCTTC.

This clonotype has only a few counts. For the CDR3, the DNA is TGTGCCAGCAGTGAGGGAACGAAATCTAACACTGAAGCTTTCTTT. Its protein product is CASSEGTKSNTEAFF. The chain combines TRBV25-1 with TRBJ1-1; D not resolved. Germline values: CDR1 MGHDK, CDR2 SYGVNS. V was clipped by 3 bases and J by 2 bases, with 13 bases between them. The CDR3 is 15 residues long.

The chain joins TRBV11-1 to TRBJ1-2, with D perhaps matching TRBD1 (5 bases). In germline, CDR1 is SGHAT, CDR2 FQDESV (reference sequence). The CDR3 length is 13 residues. V lost 5 bases, J lost 1 base, and 8 bases lay in between. CDR3 nucleotide sequence: TGTGCCAGCAGCAGACAGAATAACTATGGCTACACCTTC. It translates to CASSRQNNYGYTF.

The genes are TRBV7-2 and TRBJ2-3, with 11 nucleotides matching TRBD1. The CDR3 is 17 residues long. The J segment lost 0 bases and the V segment lost 2 bases, leaving 4 bases of the junction unmatched. Germline-derived CDR1 and CDR2 are SGHTA and FQGNSA. Here the CDR3 reads CASSLPGTGGSTDTQYF. In DNA form, the CDR3 reads TGTGCCAGCAGCTTACCCGGGACAGGGGGGAGCACAGATACGCAGTATTTT.

This chain uses TRBV9 with TRBJ2-5, with TRBD2 identical over 8 bases. CDR3 length equals 15 residues. Germline V gene data show CDR1 as SGDLS and CDR2 as YYNGEE. V trimming: 6 bases; J trimming: 1 base; junction bases outside the gene matches: 8. CDR3 nucleotide sequence: TGTGCCAGCATAGGGGTAGCGGGGATCCAAGAGACCCAGTACTTC. This sequence encodes CASIGVAGIQETQYF.

This clonotype has just one count. The chain joins TRBV5-1 to TRBJ2-5, with 10 nucleotides matching TRBD1. J was trimmed by 11 bases and V by 1 base; bases with no gene match: 14. This CDR3 contains 16 residues. CDR1 and CDR2 (germline): SGHRS, YFSETQ. The CDR3 loop is CASSLSGTGVYNKQYF. CDR3 in DNA: TGCGCCAGCAGCTTGTCAGGGACAGGGGTCTACAATAAGCAGTACTTC.

The rearrangement joins TRBV4-1 to TRBJ2-4; 8 nucleotides match TRBD2. The CDR3 length is 22 residues. Germline CDR1 MGHRA, CDR2 YSYEKL. Unmatched junction bases numbered 19, after V lost 0 bases and J lost 0 bases. CDR3 nucleotide sequence: TGCGCCAGCAGCCAAGATAGGTCGAGCGGGGGCCTCCGACCGATAGCCAAAAACATTCAGTACTTC. As protein: CASSQDRSSGGLRPIAKNIQYF.

The sample holds many counts of this clonotype. This sequence joins TRBV29-1 and TRBJ2-6; perhaps D is TRBD1 or TRBD2 (5 bases each). V gave up 4 bases and J gave up 0 bases, with 10 bases separating them. CDR1 and CDR2 (germline): SQVTM, ANQGSEA. The CDR3 is 15 amino acids. CDR3 sequence: CSVGAGSSGANVLTF. The CDR3 bases are TGCAGCGTTGGCGCAGGGAGCTCTGGGGCCAACGTCCTGACTTTC.

The chain combines TRBV6-5 with TRBJ2-1, with D perhaps TRBD1 (5 bases). The assigned J gene may be wrong: the sequence end matches TRBJ2-7 better. In germline, CDR1 is MNHEY, CDR2 SVGAGI. The CDR3 is 14 amino acids. The CDR3 reads CASSFADTHNEQYF. Written as DNA, the CDR3 is TGTGCCAGCAGTTTCGCGGACACGCACAATGAGCAGTACTTC.

This clonotype was recorded many times. The chain carries TRBV20-1 and TRBJ1-2; D might be TRBD1 (5 bases). The CDR3 runs to 15 residues. Looked up from germline, CDR1 is DFQATT and CDR2 is SNEGSKA (reference sequence). V lost 6 bases, J lost 5 bases, and 22 bases lay in between. CDR3 sequence reads: CSADPTGTGEYGYTF. CDR3 coding DNA: TGCAGTGCCGATCCCACCGGGACTGGGGAATATGGCTACACCTTC.

The chain combines TRBV6-2 or TRBV6-3 with TRBJ2-7; 9 nucleotides match TRBD2. This CDR3 comprises 17 residues. With V trimmed by 1 base and J by 0 bases, 7 bases remained unmatched. The germline gives CDR1 MNHEY, CDR2 SVGEGT. CDR3 DNA: TGTGCCAGCAGTTACTTGCTCCTAGCGGGGCTCTCCTACGAGCAGTACTTC. This codes for CASSYLLLAGLSYEQYF.

Worth noting for this clonotype: This may be a read error: a much more frequent sequence differs by one nucleotide. This sequence joins TRBV6-5 and TRBJ2-5; 8 bases fit TRBD2. Germline assignment: CDR1 MNHEY and CDR2 SVGAGI. The CDR3 spans 14 residues. CDR3 in amino acids: CASSYSGAGETRYF. The CDR3 nucleotides read TGTGCCAGCAGTTACTCAGGAGCGGGAGAGACCCGGTACTTC.

The CDR3 coding sequence is TGTGCCAGCGGCCCGGGGAGCTCCTACAATGAGCAGTACTTC. Translation gives CASGPGSSYNEQYF. The chain joins TRBV12-3 or TRBV12-4 to TRBJ2-1; D possibly corresponds to TRBD2 (5 bases). Judging by the DNA end, TRBJ2-7 fits better; the J call may be wrong. The CDR3 is 14 amino acids.

Regarding this clonotype: One end of the junction is discordant with germline, which a read error may explain. The chain is built from TRBV28 and TRBJ1-2; no firm D call. The CDR3 has 12 amino acids. Germline V CDR1 and CDR2: MDHEN, SYDVKM. This CDR3 reads CASSLNYYGCTF. The CDR3 DNA follows: TGTGCCAGCAGTTTGAACTACTATGGCTGCACCTTC.

This clonotype occurred many times. The chain employs TRBV4-3 and TRBJ2-3; D unclear. V shed 0 bases and J shed 5 bases, with 6 bases lying between them. Looked up from germline, CDR1 is LGHNA and CDR2 is YSLEER. The CDR3 has 13 amino acids. The CDR3 sequence: CASSQDRQDTQYF. DNA of the CDR3: TGCGCCAGCAGCCAAGATCGGCAAGATACGCAGTATTTT.

This clonotype has more than one count but fewer than ten. V gene TRBV7-3 combines with J gene TRBJ1-6; weak D call: TRBD1 (5 bases). Germline CDR1 SGHTA, CDR2 FQGTGA. The CDR3 covers 14 residues. The V end lost 3 bases, the J end lost 7 bases, and 10 bases lay between the germline ends. CDR3 in DNA: TGTGCCAGCAGCTTTGGGACGGACAATTCACCCCTCCACTTT. Amino acid sequence: CASSFGTDNSPLHF.

This chain links TRBV28 with TRBJ1-2; D not certain. The CDR3 sequence is 10 residues long. V was clipped by 6 bases and J by 2 bases, with 1 base between them. Germline assignment: CDR1 MDHEN and CDR2 SYDVKM. CDR3 loop: CASRNYGYTF. The CDR3 DNA sequence: TGTGCCAGCAGAAACTATGGCTACACCTTC.

The chain is built from TRBV5-1 and TRBJ2-3, with 7 bases matching TRBD1. V gave up 6 bases and J gave up 5 bases; unmatched junction bases: 6. The CDR3 contains 13 residues. CDR1 and CDR2 from the germline V gene are SGHRS and YFSETQ. The CDR3 loop is CASNSGTVDTQYF. The CDR3 DNA reads as TGCGCCAGCAACTCGGGGACAGTAGATACGCAGTATTTT.

V usage is TRBV20-1 and J usage is TRBJ1-1; TRBD1 is a possible D gene (5 bases). This CDR3 contains 13 residues. Trimming took 3 bases from V and 4 from J, leaving 12 bases between them. Germline V lookup: CDR1 DFQATT, CDR2 SNEGSKA (reference sequence). Written as DNA, the CDR3 is TGCAGTGCTAGGGACATGAGGCGCACTGAAGCTTTCTTT. Amino acids: CSARDMRRTEAFF.

The chain recombines TRBV20-1 with TRBJ2-1; 9 bases map to TRBD2. The CDR3 covers 16 residues. J gave up 2 bases and V 1 base, and 6 bases lay outside the gene matches. Per the germline V gene, CDR1 is DFQATT and CDR2 is SNEGSKA (reference sequence). The CDR3 region has the DNA TGCAGTGCTAGAGTTAGCGGGGGCCAACCCTACAATGAGCAGTTCTTC. Its protein product is CSARVSGGQPYNEQFF.

The rearrangement joins TRBV7-2 to TRBJ2-1; TRBD1 aligns across 10 bases. The J segment lost 6 bases and the V segment lost 0 bases, leaving 5 bases of the junction unmatched. CDR3 length equals 16 residues. Germline loops: CDR1 SGHTA, CDR2 FQGNSA. CDR3 bases: TGTGCCAGCAGCTTAGCGGGACAGGGGATCGGCAATGAGCAGTTCTTC. This translates into CASSLAGQGIGNEQFF.